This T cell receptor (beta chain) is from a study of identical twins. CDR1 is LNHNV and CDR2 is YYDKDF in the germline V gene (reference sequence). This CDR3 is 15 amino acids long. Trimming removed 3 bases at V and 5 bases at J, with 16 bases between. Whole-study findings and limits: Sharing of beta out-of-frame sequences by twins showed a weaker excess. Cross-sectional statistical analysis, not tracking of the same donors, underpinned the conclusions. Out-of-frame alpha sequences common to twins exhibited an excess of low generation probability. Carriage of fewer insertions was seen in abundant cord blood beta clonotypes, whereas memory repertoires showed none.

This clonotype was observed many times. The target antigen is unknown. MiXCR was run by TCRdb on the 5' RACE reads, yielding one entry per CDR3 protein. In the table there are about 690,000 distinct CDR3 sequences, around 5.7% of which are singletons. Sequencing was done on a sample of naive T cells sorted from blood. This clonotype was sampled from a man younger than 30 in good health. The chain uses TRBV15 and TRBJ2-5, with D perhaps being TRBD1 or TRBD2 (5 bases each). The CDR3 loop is CATSRRDPGGETQYF. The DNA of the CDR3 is TGTGCCACCAGCAGGAGGGACCCAGGCGGTGAGACCCAGTACTTC.